This T cell receptor beta chain was identified in a study of immune cell composition in non-small cell lung cancer (dated by TCRdb to about 2017). Study-level background: Histologic subtype, mostly lung adenocarcinoma or squamous cell carcinoma, was determined with H&E together with p63, CK5, Napsin A and TTF-1 immunohistochemistry. A handful of tumour specimens that had TCR-beta data belonged to rare histological subtypes and were left out of the subtype comparisons. Using Adaptive Biotechnologies, the researchers ran TCR-beta sequencing on fewer than 40 paired NSCLC tumour and non-adjacent lung specimens, along with about two dozen tumour-only specimens. In supplementary cohort #1, which comprised around 11 lung adenocarcinoma cases, paired tumour/lung TCR-beta sequencing was performed and TIL populations were generated so that tumour reactivity could be assessed. Study-level results and caveats: In approximately 10 adenocarcinoma cases, a strong correlation was found between maximal tumour-associated clone frequency and TIL tumour reactivity, whereas no such correlation was found between overall clonality and TIL tumour reactivity. Nearly half of NSCLC cases had tumour-associated clones >0.5%, with 75% to 80% of squamous carcinomas showing such clones compared with roughly 35% of adenocarcinomas. No significant correlation was found between smoking pack-years and tumour TCR-beta clonality. Only around ten cases were included in the reactivity cohort, and sequence sharing between tumour-reactive clones and the dominant in vivo tumour-associated clones was not shown. Top 10 clone scores and productive clonality were significantly higher in lung squamous cell carcinoma than in lung adenocarcinoma tumours.

A word on this clone: The antigen this receptor binds is unknown. Base qualities are not at hand, and no much larger clone is one base apart.

TCR-beta CDR3 regions were amplified from genomic DNA by a two-step multiplex PCR, with the second step adding Illumina-compatible adaptors. TCR-beta immunosequencing was performed on an Illumina platform as a commercial immunoSEQ service. Regarding the original processing steps: Repertoires were summarised by productive clonality and by Top 10 Clones, defined as the percentage of T-cell templates derived from the ten most frequent sequences. Values for productive clonality spanned 0 to 1, where a value of 1 indicated a monoclonal population. Using log10 scatter plots, tumour-associated clones were identified as sequences that made up at least 0.1% of tumour T-cell templates yet were absent from the matched non-adjacent lung. Analyses were done in GraphPad Prism7 and R, with Student's t-tests for two-group comparisons, ANOVA for stages, and linear regression for relationships. Entries here come from immuneACCESS through TCRdb and include only in-frame sequences with V and J called. Some clones fail to appear in such tables; in the studies checked, an unresolved V gene covers under half of the shortfall, and the cause of the remainder is unknown. That table supplies the V and J calls and clone size; D and trimming were determined from the DNA. Across this sample there are 14,000 to 15,000 clones, with about 69% seen only once. Clones ranked in the top ten supply 6.5% to 8.5% of the sample.

The CDR3 goes from the cysteine to the phenylalanine over 16 residues. Only CDR3 DNA is held: 48 bases, read in frame from base 1. The germline V gene encodes CDR1 MNHNS and CDR2 SASEGT. The germline V end is reduced by 1 base and the J end by 6 bases; junction bases left unmatched: 9. Genomic DNA was isolated with the QIAamp DNA kit from frozen aliquots of single-cell suspensions that had not been sorted. Surgically resected non-small cell lung cancer tissue was used for the tumour samples. Tissues were received within 2 hours of resection and were immediately processed into single-cell suspensions. Tissue was broken up mechanically, digested enzymatically with DNase I, collagenase I and hyaluronidase for 30 to 35 minutes at 37 degrees C, and then filtered and RBC-lysed.

Recombination joined TRBV6-1 with TRBJ2-3; 8 central bases correspond to TRBD2. The receptor comes from a human donor with non-small cell lung cancer. The sequenced sample was lung tumor tissue. The CDR3 sequence is CASSEGPGRGSDTQYF. Here is the DNA: TGTGCCAGCAGTGAAGGACCCGGGAGGGGCTCGGATACGCAGTATTTT.